This TCR beta chain was sequenced during a study of OX40 agonist ivuxolimab in advanced cancers. In the study overall: A male proportion of about 84% was recorded, with mean age about 54 years and range roughly 20 to 85.

Concerning this clone: What it binds is unknown.

Study conclusions and caveats: At 0.1 to 3.0 mg/kg and by week 6, clonal expansion occurred in CD4+ and CD8+ blood T cells. Partial responders treated at 0.1-3.0 mg/kg exhibited clonal expansion among the lowest measured.

The assay was immunoSEQ multiplex PCR, and TCRdb's table has in-frame clones only and misses some. The table includes some 130,000 clones, about 92% detected once. The CDR3 has 14 residues. Germline assignment: CDR1 SGHRS and CDR2 YFSETQ. J lost 5 bases, V lost 2 bases, and 5 bases had no gene match. The sequencing used CD4+ or CD8+ T cells sorted from blood, collected in a trial of the OX40 agonist ivuxolimab. This TCR was recovered from an adult with an advanced solid tumor such as melanoma, head and neck, liver or kidney cancer. The chain links TRBV5-1 to TRBJ1-2; 8 bases align to TRBD1. The CDR3 spells CASSFETGVYGYTF. Here the CDR3 DNA reads TGCGCCAGCAGCTTCGAGACAGGGGTATATGGCTACACCTTC.